These T cell receptor beta chains were read from a single sample in a study of T cell changes during pregnancy in multiple sclerosis. Produced via immunoSEQ multiplex PCR; TCRdb's table is partial and in-frame only. The sample includes 15,000 to 17,000 clones, about 83% of them seen just once. The sample consisted of CD8+ T cells from peripheral blood mononuclear cells, taken after pregnancy. These receptors were collected from a female donor in good health, enrolled as a control in a pregnancy study. The CDR3 runs from the conserved cysteine through the conserved F or W. The order of the fields is V gene, D gene, clone size, J gene, CDR3 protein, CDR3 DNA. A D gene is named only where the DNA matches it firmly. Clone sizes are given selectively: once, few, many, or a class where the clone is expanded.

TRBV28	TRBD1	.	TRBJ1-5	CASSLRQGGQPQHF	TGTGCCAGCAGTCTCAGACAGGGTGGCCAGCCCCAGCATTTT
TRBV4-3	.	.	TRBJ2-5	CASSQEWGAGETQYF	TGCGCCAGCAGCCAAGAATGGGGAGCGGGAGAGACCCAGTACTTC
TRBV29-1	TRBD2	.	TRBJ2-5	CSVEDGASGIPRTQYF	TGCAGCGTTGAAGATGGGGCTAGCGGGATTCCGAGGACCCAGTACTTC
TRBV6-5	.	.	TRBJ1-5	CASSLGGITNQPQHF	TGTGCCAGCAGCCTCGGTGGTATAACTAATCAGCCCCAGCATTTT
TRBV2	TRBD1	.	TRBJ1-2	CARPDRRGGYTF	TGTGCCAGACCGGACAGGCGAGGTGGCTACACCTTC
TRBV6-4	.	.	TRBJ1-2	CASSGRAGEFSDGYTF	TGTGCCAGCAGTGGTCGGGCAGGGGAATTTTCCGATGGCTACACCTTC
TRBV7-9	TRBD1	.	TRBJ2-7	CASTPTGTTYEQYF	TGTGCCAGCACCCCGACAGGGACCACCTACGAGCAGTACTTC
TRBV7-8	.	few	TRBJ1-6	CASSPIGNSPLHF	TGTGCCAGCAGCCCGATCGGGAATTCACCCCTCCACTTT
TRBV6-4	TRBD1	.	TRBJ1-1	CASSEGTGNTEAFF	TGTGCCAGCAGTGAGGGGACAGGGAACACTGAAGCTTTCTTT
TRBV19	.	few	TRBJ1-1	CASSIVLPQGLMTEAFF	TGTGCCAGTAGTATAGTCTTACCCCAGGGATTGATGACTGAAGCTTTCTTT
TRBV6-4	.	few	TRBJ1-2	CASSDSSESGYGYTF	TGTGCCAGCAGTGACTCTTCGGAGTCAGGGTATGGCTACACCTTC
TRBV2	TRBD1	few	TRBJ1-2	CASRGTGVYGYTF	TGTGCCAGCAGAGGGACAGGGGTCTATGGCTACACCTTC
TRBV14	TRBD2	.	TRBJ2-7	CASSQGAGGLIEYF	TGTGCCAGCAGCCAAGGTGCGGGAGGCCTAATTGAGTACTTC
TRBV7-2	.	.	TRBJ1-6	CASSLELGSPQFPLHF	TGTGCCAGCAGCTTAGAATTGGGCAGTCCCCAATTCCCCCTCCACTTT
TRBV27	.	.	TRBJ1-1	CASSLSVNTEAFF	TGTGCCAGCAGTTTGTCTGTGAACACTGAAGCTTTCTTT
TRBV9	TRBD1	.	TRBJ2-7	CASGTGVSYEQYF	TGTGCCAGCGGGACAGGGGTCTCCTACGAGCAGTACTTC
TRBV7-9	.	.	TRBJ1-5	CASSFPLLDQPQHF	TGTGCCAGCAGCTTCCCTCTTCTCGATCAGCCCCAGCATTTT
TRBV19	TRBD2	.	TRBJ2-7	CASSIGVSGSDEQYF	TGTGCCAGTAGTATAGGAGTTAGCGGGAGCGACGAGCAGTACTTC
TRBV29-1	TRBD2	.	TRBJ2-1	CSVDSRLAGGNEQFF	TGCAGCGTTGACTCCAGGCTAGCGGGCGGCAATGAGCAGTTCTTC
TRBV18	TRBD1	few	TRBJ1-2	CASSWDSSHYGYTF	TGTGCCAGCTCATGGGACAGCTCTCACTATGGCTACACCTTC
TRBV10-1	TRBD2	.	TRBJ2-4	CASSAGGGIQYF	TGCGCCAGCAGCGCTGGGGGGGGCATTCAGTACTTC
TRBV9	.	.	TRBJ2-1	CASRLDGEQFF	TGTGCCAGCAGATTAGACGGGGAGCAGTTCTTC
TRBV28	TRBD1	.	TRBJ1-4	CASSLVGQDGEKLFF	TGTGCCAGCAGTTTAGTCGGACAGGATGGTGAAAAACTGTTTTTT
TRBV4-2	.	.	TRBJ2-2	CASREMGGELFF	TGTGCCAGCAGGGAGATGGGCGGGGAGCTGTTTTTT
TRBV6-4	TRBD2	.	TRBJ2-5	CASSATGGTGQETQYF	TGTGCCAGCAGTGCCACGGGGGGGACGGGCCAAGAGACCCAGTACTTC
TRBV6-1	TRBD1	medium-sized	TRBJ2-2	CASSPATGDTGELFF	TGTGCCAGCAGTCCAGCGACAGGGGACACCGGGGAGCTGTTTTTT
TRBV15	.	.	TRBJ2-1	CATSRDKESTWQFF	TGTGCCACCAGCAGAGATAAGGAGTCCACATGGCAGTTCTTC
TRBV6-1	.	.	TRBJ1-1	CASSGRENTEAFF	TGTGCCAGCAGTGGCCGGGAGAACACTGAAGCTTTCTTT
TRBV19	.	.	TRBJ2-1	CASTNGEAYNEQFF	TGTGCCAGTACTAACGGGGAGGCCTACAATGAGCAGTTCTTC
TRBV9	TRBD2	.	TRBJ2-1	CASSGGLAGVSYNEQFF	TGTGCCAGCAGCGGGGGACTAGCGGGAGTTTCCTACAATGAGCAGTTCTTC
TRBV9	TRBD2	.	TRBJ2-7	CASSVGTSGSSAEQYF	TGTGCCAGCAGCGTAGGGACTAGCGGGAGCTCAGCCGAGCAGTACTTC
TRBV6-5	.	few	TRBJ1-1	CASCFTPGYDTEAFF	TGTGCCAGCTGCTTTACTCCGGGTTATGACACTGAAGCTTTCTTT
TRBV4-1	TRBD1	.	TRBJ1-1	CASSQGGPGGTEAFF	TGCGCCAGCAGCCAAGGGGGACCAGGGGGCACTGAAGCTTTCTTT
TRBV9	TRBD1	.	TRBJ1-5	CASSDPNPGQRRGKQPQHF	TGTGCCAGCAGCGACCCGAATCCGGGACAGAGGAGGGGTAAGCAGCCCCAGCATTTT
TRBV6-4	.	.	TRBJ2-7	CASGGPGQPEQYF	TGTGCCAGCGGGGGCCCCGGACAGCCGGAGCAGTACTTC
TRBV5-5	TRBD2	once	TRBJ2-1	CASSFRTSELNEQFF	TGTGCCAGCAGCTTCCGGACTAGCGAACTAAATGAGCAGTTCTTC
TRBV27	TRBD1	.	TRBJ2-2	CASSLGQGTGELFF	TGTGCCAGCAGTTTAGGACAGGGAACCGGGGAGCTGTTTTTT
TRBV5-1	.	.	TRBJ2-7	CASSLGSSYEQYF	TGCGCCAGCAGCTTGGGCAGCTCCTACGAGCAGTACTTC
TRBV28	.	.	TRBJ2-7	CASSFGQGYYEQYF	TGTGCCAGCAGTTTCGGTCAGGGGTACTACGAGCAGTACTTC
TRBV2	TRBD1	.	TRBJ2-3	CASSPGQGSDTQYF	TGTGCCAGCAGTCCGGGACAGGGGTCAGATACGCAGTATTTT
TRBV5-5	.	.	TRBJ1-1	CASSPNPQGEAFF	TGTGCCAGCAGCCCTAACCCGCAGGGTGAAGCTTTCTTT
TRBV7-6	TRBD1	.	TRBJ2-7	CASSHRTGGEQYF	TGTGCCAGCAGCCACCGGACAGGAGGCGAGCAGTACTTC
TRBV30	.	.	TRBJ1-3	CAWNAGSGNTIYF	TGTGCCTGGAATGCGGGCTCTGGAAACACCATATATTTT
TRBV4-1	.	.	TRBJ2-7	CASSQEDSEHYEQYF	TGCGCCAGCAGCCAAGAGGACAGTGAACACTACGAGCAGTACTTC
TRBV4-3	.	once	TRBJ1-2	CASSQAGGPQGPINYGYTF	TGCGCCAGCAGCCAAGCCGGGGGGCCCCAGGGTCCCATAAACTATGGCTACACCTTC
TRBV7-9	TRBD2	.	TRBJ2-5	CASSSIGTSGQETQYF	TGTGCCAGCAGCTCGATCGGGACTAGCGGCCAAGAGACCCAGTACTTC
TRBV27	.	once	TRBJ2-5	CATFSQETQYF	TGTGCCACCTTTTCCCAAGAGACCCAGTACTTC
TRBV6-1	TRBD2	.	TRBJ2-7	CASSEEGGSSDEQYF	TGTGCCAGCAGTGAAGAGGGAGGGAGTTCGGACGAGCAGTACTTC
TRBV4-1	.	.	TRBJ2-7	CASSQGGQAPSSYEQYF	TGCGCCAGCAGCCAGGGAGGACAGGCGCCTAGCTCCTACGAGCAGTACTTC
TRBV6-5	TRBD1	.	TRBJ2-7	CASGDRTRYEQYF	TGTGCCAGCGGGGACAGGACACGCTACGAGCAGTACTTC
TRBV27	TRBD1	.	TRBJ2-7	CASSPGQADYEQYF	TGTGCCAGCAGCCCAGGACAGGCCGACTACGAGCAGTACTTC
TRBV6-1	TRBD2	.	TRBJ2-5	CASSVGMGLADQETQYF	TGTGCCAGCAGTGTCGGTATGGGACTAGCGGATCAAGAGACCCAGTACTTC